This TCR beta chain is from a study of blood T cell repertoires in COVID-19. About the research overall: The United States, Italy and Spain were the sources of the acute and convalescent COVID-19 samples. PBMCs, B-cell-depleted T cells, or T cells provided the cDNA or gDNA that made up the material.

In the original workflow: Reference gene primer amplification gave estimated nucleated cell counts. This table comes from immunoSEQ multiplex PCR, and its TCRdb copy is limited to in-frame clones, with some not included. That table furnishes V, J and clone size, whereas the DNA furnished D and trimming. The sample holds 200,000 to 250,000 clones, 86% seen once. V was cut by 3 bases and J by 7 bases, with 16 bases left in between. The CDR3 is 13 amino acids. Germline V gene sequence: CDR1 DFQATT, CDR2 SNEGSKA (reference sequence). This TCR came from a man under 40 who had recovered from COVID-19. Sequencing was done on a sample of peripheral blood. The J gene is TRBJ2-7, the V gene TRBV20-1, with D possibly being TRBD1 (5 bases). CDR3 in DNA: TGCAGTGCTAGTTTGGGGCCCCCTAGGGAGCAGTACTTC. Translation: CSASLGPPREQYF.